The source of this T cell receptor beta chain is a study of CD8 T cells in ankylosing spondylitis listed by TCRdb under 2017. Regarding the complete study: T cell receptor beta repertoires were profiled in healthy donors and ankylosing spondylitis patients so that disease-linked TCR variants could be found. The full study cohort was made up of about 25 ankylosing spondylitis patients and roughly 100 healthy donors. Samples of peripheral blood were taken, and for ankylosing spondylitis patients, synovial fluid was collected as well.

This clonotype turned up a few times. It lacks a known antigen. Base quality data are lacking; no much larger clone is found one base away. What the research found in general, with its limitations: According to the report, matched synovial fluid samples from ankylosing spondylitis patients were significantly enriched for the disease-linked clones. In peripheral blood, the disease-linked clones were found at relatively low frequencies and had a CD8+ phenotype. Some TCR beta motif variants had previously been reported in synovial fluid and blood of reactive arthritis patients, which suggested common disease-initiation mechanisms. Blood from ankylosing spondylitis patients appeared to be characterized by a TCR beta motif made up of several highly homologous amino acid variants.

CDR1 and CDR2 (SGHRS, YFSETQ) derive from the germline V gene. The CDR3, from cysteine to phenylalanine, totals 14 residues. Solely the CDR3 DNA is kept, with 42 bases framed from the first base. V and J are trimmed by 4 bases and 3 bases, and the gene matches miss 3 bases of the junction. The run used an Illumina HiSeq 2500. TCR beta libraries were prepared by quantitative 5'-RACE with molecular barcodes. In the source study's methods: A new computational method based on a probabilistic model of VDJ rearrangement was used to identify disease-linked TCR variants. The public reads were reanalyzed by TCRdb: fastp trimming at Q25, MiXCR alignment, in-frame beta chains only. Rows are unified per CDR3 protein, each entry keeping the most common DNA and genes. In this record, the V and J calls reflect TCRdb's handling and not the investigators' own analysis. The sample contains a few hundred thousand distinct CDR3 sequences, about 22% of them found a single time. The ten most abundant clones make up about 15% of the sample.

The chain is assembled from TRBV5-1 and TRBJ2-5; 10 of the junction bases match TRBD2. The clonotype originates from a male donor with ankylosing spondylitis. The source material was blood, either unsorted or a sorted T cell fraction (not recorded which). Here is the DNA: TGCGCCAGCAGCACCGGGACTAGCGAAGAGACCCAGTACTTC. This yields the protein CASSTGTSEETQYF.